These T cell receptor beta chains were read from a single sample in a study of T-cell reconstitution after alpha-beta-depleted transplantation in children. TCRdb independently ran MiXCR on the PCR reads; one entry per CDR3 protein. The table has around 250,000 distinct CDR3 sequences, 8.2% seen once. Specimen: PBMCs, mostly from graft donor cells, collected 180 days after TCRalphabeta/CD19-depleted stem cell transplant. The origin of the receptors is a male patient between 5 and 17 years old who had a stem cell transplant for acute lymphoblastic leukemia, so the T cells may come from the graft donor. The CDR3 runs from the conserved cysteine through the conserved F or W. Each record gives: V gene, D gene, clone size, J gene, CDR3 DNA, CDR3 protein. The D gene is left open where the match is weak. Not all rows give a size; the values are once, few, many and, for expanded clones, a class.

TRBV6-5,-,-,TRBJ2-6,TGTGCCAGCAGTTACTCAAGGGATTCTGGGGGCAACGTCCTGACTTTC,CASSYSRDSGGNVLTF
TRBV28,-,many,TRBJ1-2,TGTGCCAGCACCTGGAACGAGGGGGCTAACTATGGCTACACCTTC,CASTWNEGANYGYTF
TRBV12-3/TRBV12-4,-,many,TRBJ1-5,TGTGCCAGCCTCGGTAGCGTGAGCAATCAGCCCCAGCATTTT,CASLGSVSNQPQHF
TRBV27,-,many,TRBJ2-3,TGTGCCAGCAGTTTTCTGGCTAGCGGCACAGATACGCAGTATTTT,CASSFLASGTDTQYF
TRBV12-3/TRBV12-4,TRBD1,many,TRBJ1-2,TGTGCCAGCAGTTTACGGGACAGGGGAGGAGAAGGCTACACCTTC,CASSLRDRGGEGYTF
TRBV28,-,many,TRBJ1-1,TGTGCCAGCAGTTTACCGACAGCCTCGAACACTGAAGCTTTCTTT,CASSLPTASNTEAFF
TRBV4-3,-,many,TRBJ2-5,TGCGCCAGCAGCCAAGTTGGAGACACCCAGTACCAAGAGACCCAGTACTTC,CASSQVGDTQYQETQYF
TRBV6-1,-,many,TRBJ1-1,TGTGCCAGCAGTGAAAGGGCCATCCGCGCTTTCTTT,CASSERAIRAFF
TRBV11-2,TRBD2,many,TRBJ2-3,TGTGCCAGCAGCTCACTAGCGGGGGGGCAGTATTTT,CASSSLAGGQYF
TRBV12-3/TRBV12-4,TRBD2,many,TRBJ2-4,TGTGCCAGCAGTTCTGCGGGGGTTTCCAAAAACATTCAGTACTTC,CASSSAGVSKNIQYF
TRBV4-1,-,many,TRBJ1-6,TGCGCCAGCAGCCAAGATCAGGGGCGTCTACCGAATTCACCCCTCCACTTT,CASSQDQGRLPNSPLHF
TRBV20-1,TRBD1,many,TRBJ1-4,TGCAGTGCATCAGGACAGGGAACGAATGAAAAACTGTTTTTT,CSASGQGTNEKLFF
TRBV20-1,-,many,TRBJ1-5,TGCAGTGTCGCTCCGGGGGGGAGGAATCAGCCCCAGCATTTT,CSVAPGGRNQPQHF
TRBV12-3/TRBV12-4,-,many,TRBJ2-5,TGTGCCAGCCGATTTTCAGAGACCCAGTACTTC,CASRFSETQYF
TRBV6-5,-,many,TRBJ1-3,TGTGCCAGCAGTTACGGGAAGAGCTCTGGAAACACCATATATTTT,CASSYGKSSGNTIYF
TRBV2,TRBD1,many,TRBJ2-3,TGTGCCAGAGGGGGACAGGGGGCATCCACAGATACGCAGTATTTT,CARGGQGASTDTQYF
TRBV4-3,-,-,TRBJ1-1,TGCGCCAGCCGCTGGGCAACAGGGCCATCTGAAGCTTTCTTT,CASRWATGPSEAFF
TRBV29-1,-,many,TRBJ2-7,TGCAGCGTTGGAGGGGTTAATCCCTACGAGCAGTACTTC,CSVGGVNPYEQYF
TRBV12-3/TRBV12-4,-,many,TRBJ2-7,TGTGCCAGCAGCCCGTGGGGGCACGAGCAGTACTTC,CASSPWGHEQYF
TRBV27,-,few,TRBJ2-6,TGTGCCACCGGGGTAGCCTCTGGGGCCAACGTCCTGACTTTC,CATGVASGANVLTF
TRBV13,TRBD1,many,TRBJ2-2,TGTGCCAGCAGCCGATTTGGGGACAGGGTGAACACCGGGGAGCTGTTTTTT,CASSRFGDRVNTGELFF
TRBV20-1,-,many,TRBJ2-7,TGCAGTGCGGACCGGGCCTCCTACGAGCAGTACTTC,CSADRASYEQYF